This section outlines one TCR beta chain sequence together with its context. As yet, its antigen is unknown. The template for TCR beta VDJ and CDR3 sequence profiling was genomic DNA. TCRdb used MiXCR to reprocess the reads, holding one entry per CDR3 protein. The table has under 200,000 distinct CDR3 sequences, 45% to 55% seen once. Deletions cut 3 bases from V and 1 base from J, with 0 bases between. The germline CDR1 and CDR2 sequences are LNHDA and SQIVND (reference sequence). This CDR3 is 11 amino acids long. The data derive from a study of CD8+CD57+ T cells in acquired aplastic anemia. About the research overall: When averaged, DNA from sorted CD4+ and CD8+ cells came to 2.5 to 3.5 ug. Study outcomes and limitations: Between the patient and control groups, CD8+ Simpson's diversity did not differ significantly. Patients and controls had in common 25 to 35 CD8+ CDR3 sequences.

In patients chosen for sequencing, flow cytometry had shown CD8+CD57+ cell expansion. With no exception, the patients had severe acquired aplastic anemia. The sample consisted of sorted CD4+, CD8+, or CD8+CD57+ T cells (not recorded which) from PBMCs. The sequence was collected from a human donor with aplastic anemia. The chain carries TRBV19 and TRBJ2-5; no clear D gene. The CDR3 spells CASSIQETQYF. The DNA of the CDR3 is TGTGCCAGTAGTATCCAAGAGACCCAGTACTTC.